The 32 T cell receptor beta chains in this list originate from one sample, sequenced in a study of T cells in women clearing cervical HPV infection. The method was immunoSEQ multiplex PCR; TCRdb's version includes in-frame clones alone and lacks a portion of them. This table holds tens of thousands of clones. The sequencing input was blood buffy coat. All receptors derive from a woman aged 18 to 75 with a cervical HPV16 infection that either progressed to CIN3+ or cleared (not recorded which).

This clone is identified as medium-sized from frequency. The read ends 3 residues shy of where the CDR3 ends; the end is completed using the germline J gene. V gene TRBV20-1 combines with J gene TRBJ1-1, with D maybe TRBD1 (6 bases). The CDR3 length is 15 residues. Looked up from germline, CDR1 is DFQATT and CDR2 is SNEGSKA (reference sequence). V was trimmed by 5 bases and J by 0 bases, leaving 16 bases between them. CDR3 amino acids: CSAARTANLNTEAFF. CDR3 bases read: TGCAGTGCTGCCCGGACAGCCAACCTGAACACTGAA.

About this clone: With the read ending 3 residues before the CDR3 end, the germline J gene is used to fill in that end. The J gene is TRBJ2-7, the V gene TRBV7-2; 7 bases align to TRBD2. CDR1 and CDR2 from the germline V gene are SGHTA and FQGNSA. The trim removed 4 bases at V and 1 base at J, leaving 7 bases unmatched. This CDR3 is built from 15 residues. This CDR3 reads CASSSGLGLSYEQYF. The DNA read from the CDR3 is TGTGCCAGCAGCTCAGGACTAGGGTTGTCCTACGAG.

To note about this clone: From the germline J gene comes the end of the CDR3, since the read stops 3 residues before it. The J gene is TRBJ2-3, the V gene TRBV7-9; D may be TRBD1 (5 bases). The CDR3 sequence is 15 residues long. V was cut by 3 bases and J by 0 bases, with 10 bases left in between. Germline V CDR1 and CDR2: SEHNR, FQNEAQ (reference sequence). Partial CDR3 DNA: TGTGCCAGCAGCTTGGCAGGGCTGAGCACAGATACG. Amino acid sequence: CASSLAGLSTDT. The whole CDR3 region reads CASSLAGLSTDTQYF.

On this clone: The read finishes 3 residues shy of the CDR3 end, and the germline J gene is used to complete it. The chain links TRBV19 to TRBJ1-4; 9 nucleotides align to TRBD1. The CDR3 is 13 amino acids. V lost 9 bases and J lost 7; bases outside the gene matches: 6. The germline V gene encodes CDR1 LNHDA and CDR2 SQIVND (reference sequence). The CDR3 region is CASRTGASEKLFF. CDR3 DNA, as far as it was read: TGTGCCAGCCGGACAGGGGCGAGTGAAAAA.

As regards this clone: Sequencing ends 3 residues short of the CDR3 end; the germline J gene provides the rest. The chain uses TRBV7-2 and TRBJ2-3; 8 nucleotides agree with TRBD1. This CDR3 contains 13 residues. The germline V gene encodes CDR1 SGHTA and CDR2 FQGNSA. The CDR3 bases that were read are TGTGCCAGCAGCAAGGACAGGGAAGAGACG. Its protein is CASSKDREET. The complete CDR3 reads CASSKDREETQYF.

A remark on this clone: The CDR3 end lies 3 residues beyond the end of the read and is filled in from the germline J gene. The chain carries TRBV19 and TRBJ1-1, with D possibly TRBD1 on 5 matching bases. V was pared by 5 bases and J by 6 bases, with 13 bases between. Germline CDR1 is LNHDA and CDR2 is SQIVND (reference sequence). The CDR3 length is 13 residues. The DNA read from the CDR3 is TGTGCCAGTAGTGAAGGGTGGGGCTCTGAA. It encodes CASSEGWGSE. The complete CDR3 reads CASSEGWGSEAFF.

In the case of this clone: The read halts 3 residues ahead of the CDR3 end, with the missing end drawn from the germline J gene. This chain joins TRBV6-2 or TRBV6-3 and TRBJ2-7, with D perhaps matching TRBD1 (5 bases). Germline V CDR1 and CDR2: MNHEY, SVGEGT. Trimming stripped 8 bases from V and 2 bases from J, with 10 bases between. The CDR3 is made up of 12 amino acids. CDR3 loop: CASARVAYEQYF. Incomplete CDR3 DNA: TGTGCCAGCGCCAGGGTTGCCTACGAG.

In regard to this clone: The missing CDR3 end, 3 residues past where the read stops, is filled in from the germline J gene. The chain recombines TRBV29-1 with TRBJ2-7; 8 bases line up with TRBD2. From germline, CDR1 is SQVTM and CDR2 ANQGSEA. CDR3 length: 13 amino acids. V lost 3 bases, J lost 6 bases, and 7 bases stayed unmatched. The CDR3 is CSVDRGGGAEQYF. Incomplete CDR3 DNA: TGCAGCGTTGATCGGGGGGGAGGTGCCGAG.

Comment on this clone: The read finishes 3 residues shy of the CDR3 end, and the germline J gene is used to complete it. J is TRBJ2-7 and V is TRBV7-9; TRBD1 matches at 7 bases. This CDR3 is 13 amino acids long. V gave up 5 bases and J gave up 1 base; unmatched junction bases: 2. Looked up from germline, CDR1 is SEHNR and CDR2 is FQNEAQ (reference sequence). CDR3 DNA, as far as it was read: TGTGCCAGCAGCCCCAGGGGGTCCTACGAG. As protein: CASSPRGSYE. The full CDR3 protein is CASSPRGSYEQYF.

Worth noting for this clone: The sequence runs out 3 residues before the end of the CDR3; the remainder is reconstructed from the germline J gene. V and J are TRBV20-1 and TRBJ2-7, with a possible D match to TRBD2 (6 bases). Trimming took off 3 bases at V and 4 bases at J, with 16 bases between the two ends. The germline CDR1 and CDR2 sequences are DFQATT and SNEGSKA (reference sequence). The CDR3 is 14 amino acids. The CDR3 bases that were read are TGCAGTGCTAGCCGGGGTCTAGCGCCATACGAG. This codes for CSASRGLAPYE. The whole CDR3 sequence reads CSASRGLAPYEQYF.

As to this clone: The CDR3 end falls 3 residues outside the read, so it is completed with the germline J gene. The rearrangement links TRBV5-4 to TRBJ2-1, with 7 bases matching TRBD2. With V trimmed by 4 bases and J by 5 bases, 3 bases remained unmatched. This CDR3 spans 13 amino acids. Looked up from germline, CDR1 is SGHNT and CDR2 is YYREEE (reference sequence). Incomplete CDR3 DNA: TGTGCCAGCAGCCGGGACTACAACAATGAG. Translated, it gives CASSRDYNNE. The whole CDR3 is CASSRDYNNEQFF.

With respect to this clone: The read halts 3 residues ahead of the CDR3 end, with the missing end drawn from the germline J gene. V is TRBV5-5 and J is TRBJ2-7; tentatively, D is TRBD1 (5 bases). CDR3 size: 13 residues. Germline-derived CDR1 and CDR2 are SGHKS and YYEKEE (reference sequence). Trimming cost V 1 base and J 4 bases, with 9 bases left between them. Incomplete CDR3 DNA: TGTGCCAGCAGCTTGCAGGGAAGGTACGAG. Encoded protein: CASSLQGRYE. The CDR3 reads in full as CASSLQGRYEQYF. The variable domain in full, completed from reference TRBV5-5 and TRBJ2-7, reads DAGVTQSPTHLIKTRGQQVTLRCSPISGHKSVSWYQQVLGQGPQFIFQYYEKEERGRGNFPDRFSARQFPNYSSELNVNALLLGDSALYLCASSLQGRYEQYFGPGTRLTVT.

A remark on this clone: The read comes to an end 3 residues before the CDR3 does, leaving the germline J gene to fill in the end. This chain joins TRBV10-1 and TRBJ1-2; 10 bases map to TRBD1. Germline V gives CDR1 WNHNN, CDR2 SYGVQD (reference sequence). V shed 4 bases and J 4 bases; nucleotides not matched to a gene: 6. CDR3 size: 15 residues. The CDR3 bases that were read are TGCGCCAGCAGTGCCGGACAGGGGGACGGCTATGGC. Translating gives CASSAGQGDGYG. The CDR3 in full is CASSAGQGDGYGYTF.

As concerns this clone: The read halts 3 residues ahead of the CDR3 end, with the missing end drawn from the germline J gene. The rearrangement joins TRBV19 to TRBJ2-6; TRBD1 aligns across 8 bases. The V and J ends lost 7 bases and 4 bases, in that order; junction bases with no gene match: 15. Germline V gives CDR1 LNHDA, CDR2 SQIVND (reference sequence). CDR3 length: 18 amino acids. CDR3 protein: CASTKGQAMRVGANVLTF. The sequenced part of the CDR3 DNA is TGTGCCAGTACCAAGGGACAGGCCATGAGGGTGGGGGCCAACGTC.

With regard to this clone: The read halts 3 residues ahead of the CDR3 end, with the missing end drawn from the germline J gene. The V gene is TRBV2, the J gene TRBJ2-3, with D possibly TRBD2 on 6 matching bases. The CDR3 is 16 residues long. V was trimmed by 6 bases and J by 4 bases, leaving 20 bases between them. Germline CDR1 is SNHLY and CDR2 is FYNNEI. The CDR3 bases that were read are TGTGCCAGCAGAGACCCGGTGGGGGGAGCACCAGATACG. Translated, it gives CASRDPVGGAPDT. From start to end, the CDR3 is CASRDPVGGAPDTQYF.

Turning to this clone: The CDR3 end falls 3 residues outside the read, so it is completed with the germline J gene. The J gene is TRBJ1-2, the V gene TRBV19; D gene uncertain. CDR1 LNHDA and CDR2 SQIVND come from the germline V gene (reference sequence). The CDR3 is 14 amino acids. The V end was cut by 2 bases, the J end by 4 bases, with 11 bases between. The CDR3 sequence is CASSIMGSSYGYTF. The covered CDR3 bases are TGTGCCAGTAGTATAATGGGCAGTAGCTATGGC.

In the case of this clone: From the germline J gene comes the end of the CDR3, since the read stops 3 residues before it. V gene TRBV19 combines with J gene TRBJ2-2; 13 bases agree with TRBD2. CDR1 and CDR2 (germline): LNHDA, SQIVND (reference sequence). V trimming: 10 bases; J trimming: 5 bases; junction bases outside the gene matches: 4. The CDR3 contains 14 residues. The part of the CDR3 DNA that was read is TGTGCCACCCGACTAGCGGGGGGTACCGGGGAG. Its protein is CATRLAGGTGE. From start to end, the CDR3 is CATRLAGGTGELFF.

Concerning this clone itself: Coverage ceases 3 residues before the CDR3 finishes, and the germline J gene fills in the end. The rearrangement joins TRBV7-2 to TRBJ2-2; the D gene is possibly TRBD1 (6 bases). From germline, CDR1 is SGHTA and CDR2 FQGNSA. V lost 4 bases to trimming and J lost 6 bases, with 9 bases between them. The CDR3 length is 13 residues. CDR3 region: CASSYRDPGELFF. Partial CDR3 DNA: TGTGCCAGCAGCTACAGGGATCCCGGGGAG. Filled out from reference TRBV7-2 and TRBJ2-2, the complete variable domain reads GAGVSQSPSNKVTEKGKDVELRCDPISGHTALYWYRQSLGQGLEFLIYFQGNSAPDKSGLPSDRFSAERTGGSVSTLTIQRTQQEDSAVYLCASSYRDPGELFFGEGSRLTVL.

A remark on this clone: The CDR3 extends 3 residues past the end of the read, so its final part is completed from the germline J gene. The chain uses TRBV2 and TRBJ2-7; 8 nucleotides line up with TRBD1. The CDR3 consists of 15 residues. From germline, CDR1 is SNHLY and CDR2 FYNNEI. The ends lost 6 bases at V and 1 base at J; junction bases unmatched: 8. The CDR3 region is CASRVPGQGSYEQYF. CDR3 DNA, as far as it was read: TGTGCCAGCAGAGTGCCCGGACAGGGTTCCTACGAG.

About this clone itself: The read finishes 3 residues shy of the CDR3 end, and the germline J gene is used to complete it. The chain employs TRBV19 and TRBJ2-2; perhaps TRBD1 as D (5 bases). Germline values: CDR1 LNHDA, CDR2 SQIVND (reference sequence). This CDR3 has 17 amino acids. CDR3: CASSQGQGHSGANVLFF. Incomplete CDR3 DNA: TGTGCCAGTAGTCAGGGTCAGGGCCACTCTGGGGCCAACGTG. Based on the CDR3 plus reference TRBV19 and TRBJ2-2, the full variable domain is DGGITQSPKYLFRKEGQNVTLSCEQNLNHDAMYWYRQDPGQGLRLIYYSQIVNDFQKGDIAEGYSVSREKKESFPLTVTSAQKNPTAFYLCASSQGQGHSGANVLFFGEGSRLTVL.

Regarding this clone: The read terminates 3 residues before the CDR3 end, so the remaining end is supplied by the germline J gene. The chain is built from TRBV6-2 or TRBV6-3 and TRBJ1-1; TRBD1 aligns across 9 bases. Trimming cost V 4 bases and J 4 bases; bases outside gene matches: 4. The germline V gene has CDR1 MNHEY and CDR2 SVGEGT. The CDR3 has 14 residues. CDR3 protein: CASSSGTGITEAFF. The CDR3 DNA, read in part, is TGTGCCAGCAGTTCCGGGACAGGGATCACTGAA.

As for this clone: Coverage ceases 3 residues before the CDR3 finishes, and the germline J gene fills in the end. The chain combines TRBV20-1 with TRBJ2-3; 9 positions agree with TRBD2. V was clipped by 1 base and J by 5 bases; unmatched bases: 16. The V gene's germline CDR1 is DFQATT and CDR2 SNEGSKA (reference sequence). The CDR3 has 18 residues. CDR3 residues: CSARGIKASGAGGDTQYF. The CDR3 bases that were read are TGCAGTGCTAGAGGGATTAAAGCTAGCGGGGCGGGGGGAGATACG.

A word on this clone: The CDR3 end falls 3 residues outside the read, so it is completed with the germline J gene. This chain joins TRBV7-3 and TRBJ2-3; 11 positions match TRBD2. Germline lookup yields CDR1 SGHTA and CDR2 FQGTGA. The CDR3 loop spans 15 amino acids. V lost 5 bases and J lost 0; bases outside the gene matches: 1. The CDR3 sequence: CASSRTSGSTDTQYF. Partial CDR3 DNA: TGTGCCAGCAGCCGGACTAGCGGGAGCACAGATACG.

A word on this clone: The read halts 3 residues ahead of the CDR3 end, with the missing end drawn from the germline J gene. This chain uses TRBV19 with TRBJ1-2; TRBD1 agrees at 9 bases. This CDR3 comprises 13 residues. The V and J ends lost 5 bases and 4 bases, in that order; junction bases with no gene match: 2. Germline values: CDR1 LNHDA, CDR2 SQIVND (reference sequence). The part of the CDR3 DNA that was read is TGTGCCAGTAGTCCGACAGGGGGCTATGGC. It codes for CASSPTGGYG. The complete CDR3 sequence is CASSPTGGYGYTF.

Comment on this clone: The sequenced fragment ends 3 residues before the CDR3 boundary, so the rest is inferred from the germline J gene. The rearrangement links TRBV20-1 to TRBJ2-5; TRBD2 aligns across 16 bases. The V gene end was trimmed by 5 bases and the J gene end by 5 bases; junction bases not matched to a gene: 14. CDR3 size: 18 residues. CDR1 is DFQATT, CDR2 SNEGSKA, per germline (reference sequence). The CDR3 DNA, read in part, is TGCAGTGCTCCCGGGGCGGGACTAGCGGGAGGGGGAGGTGAGACC. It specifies CSAPGAGLAGGGGET. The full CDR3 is CSAPGAGLAGGGGETQYF.

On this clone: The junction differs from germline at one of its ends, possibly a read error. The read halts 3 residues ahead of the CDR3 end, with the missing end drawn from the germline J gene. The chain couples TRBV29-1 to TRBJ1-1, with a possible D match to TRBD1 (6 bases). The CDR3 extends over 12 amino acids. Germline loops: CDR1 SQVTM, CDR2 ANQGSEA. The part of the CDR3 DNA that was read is TGCAGCGCGAATCAGGGGAACACTGAC. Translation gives CSANQGNTD. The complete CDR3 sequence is CSANQGNTDAFF.

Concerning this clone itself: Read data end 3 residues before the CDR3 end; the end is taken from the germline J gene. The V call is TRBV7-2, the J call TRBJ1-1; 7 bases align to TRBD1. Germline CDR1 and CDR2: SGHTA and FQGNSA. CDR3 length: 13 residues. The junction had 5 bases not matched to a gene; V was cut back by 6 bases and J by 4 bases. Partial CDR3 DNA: TGTGCCAGCAGTATAACAGGGGTCACTGAA. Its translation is CASSITGVTE. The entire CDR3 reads CASSITGVTEAFF.

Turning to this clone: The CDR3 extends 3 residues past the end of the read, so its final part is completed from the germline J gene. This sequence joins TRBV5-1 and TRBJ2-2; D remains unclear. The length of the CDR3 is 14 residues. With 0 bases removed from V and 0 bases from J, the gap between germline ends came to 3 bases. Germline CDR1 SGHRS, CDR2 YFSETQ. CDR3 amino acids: CASSLAPNTGELFF. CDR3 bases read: TGCGCCAGCAGCTTGGCTCCGAACACCGGGGAG.

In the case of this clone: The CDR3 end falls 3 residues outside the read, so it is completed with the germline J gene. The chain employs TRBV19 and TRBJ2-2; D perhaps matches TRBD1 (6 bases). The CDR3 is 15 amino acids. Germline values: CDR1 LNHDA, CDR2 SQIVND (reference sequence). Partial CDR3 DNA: TGTGCCAGTAGTCCCGTCCAGGACAGTACCGAAAAG. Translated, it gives CASSPVQDSTEK. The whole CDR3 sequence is CASSPVQDSTEKLFF.

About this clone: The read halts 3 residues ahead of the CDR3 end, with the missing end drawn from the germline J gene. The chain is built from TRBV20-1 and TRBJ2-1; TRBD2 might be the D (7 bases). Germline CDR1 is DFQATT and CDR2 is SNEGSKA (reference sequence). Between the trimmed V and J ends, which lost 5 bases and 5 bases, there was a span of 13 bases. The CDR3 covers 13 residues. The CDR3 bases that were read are TGCAGTGCTCGGGGGGCTGGGAACAATGAG. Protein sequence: CSARGAGNNE. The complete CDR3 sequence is CSARGAGNNEQFF.

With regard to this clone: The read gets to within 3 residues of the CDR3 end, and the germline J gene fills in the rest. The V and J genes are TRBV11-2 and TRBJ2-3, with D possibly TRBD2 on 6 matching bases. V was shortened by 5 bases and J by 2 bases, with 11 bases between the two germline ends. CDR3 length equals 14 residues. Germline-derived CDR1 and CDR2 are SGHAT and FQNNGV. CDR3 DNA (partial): TGTGCCAGCAGCGCGAGGGACTCCACAGATACG. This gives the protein CASSARDSTDT. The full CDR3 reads CASSARDSTDTQYF.

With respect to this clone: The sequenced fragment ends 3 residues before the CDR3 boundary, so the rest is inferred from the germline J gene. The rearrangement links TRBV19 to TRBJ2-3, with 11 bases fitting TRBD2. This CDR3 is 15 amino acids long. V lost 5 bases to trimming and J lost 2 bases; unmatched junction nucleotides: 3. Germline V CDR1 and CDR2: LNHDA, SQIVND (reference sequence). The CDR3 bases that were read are TGTGCCAGTAGTTCGACTAGCGGGAACACAGATACG. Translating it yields CASSSTSGNTDT. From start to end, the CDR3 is CASSSTSGNTDTQYF. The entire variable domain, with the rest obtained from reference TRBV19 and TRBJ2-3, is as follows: DGGITQSPKYLFRKEGQNVTLSCEQNLNHDAMYWYRQDPGQGLRLIYYSQIVNDFQKGDIAEGYSVSREKKESFPLTVTSAQKNPTAFYLCASSSTSGNTDTQYFGPGTRLTVL.